This T cell receptor (beta chain) was found in a study of vaccination and CD4 T cells after COVID-19. The Oncomine TCR Beta short-read assay sequenced DNA from cultured CD4+ T cells. TCRdb re-analysed the PCR reads in MiXCR, keeping a single row per CDR3 protein. This sample yields about 20,000 distinct CDR3 sequences, of which roughly half are seen a single time; about 13% belongs to the top ten. This clonotype qualifies as large. The antigen remains undetermined. Treatment of the sample: roughly 10-day PBMC culture with coronavirus spike peptide pools or control peptides (ViraFEST assay). The TCR comes from a human donor who had recovered from COVID-19. The sample consisted of CD4+ T cells from blood, cultured in vitro.

CDR3 in DNA: TGTGCCAGCGGGGCTAGCGGGCAAGAGACCCAGTACTTC. The encoded protein is CASGASGQETQYF. J is TRBJ2-5 and V is TRBV3-1; 8 bases agree with TRBD2. CDR1 is LGHDT, CDR2 YNNKEL, per germline (reference sequence). The ends lost 8 bases at V and 2 bases at J; junction bases unmatched: 4. The CDR3 runs 13 residues.